This T cell receptor beta chain was documented in a study of metastatic and nonmetastatic thyroid tumors. At the level of the study: Samples came from malignant and benign thyroid patients, and repertoires were compared across blood and tumor or nodule tissue. Study results and limitations: Significantly higher TCR beta diversity was reportedly seen in malignant thyroid tumors than benign nodules, in blood and tumor.

Until they underwent thyroid surgery, no patient had received any treatment. This CDR3 contains 16 residues. Trimming left V 2 bases short and J 0 bases short, with 12 bases between. The germline CDR1 and CDR2 sequences are MNHNS and SASEGT. Using MiXCR, TCRdb re-called clones from the PCR reads. The table includes fewer than 9,000 clones, over 25% detected once. By sample share, this clone is medium-sized. Its target is unknown. The sequence derives from a female donor with papillary thyroid cancer or a benign thyroid nodule (not recorded which). Some clones in this sample may be carry-over from other donors' samples. The chain joins TRBV6-1 to TRBJ2-3, with a weak D call TRBD1 (5 bases). The material sequenced was tumor tissue. The CDR3: CASSEWGGASTDTQYF. The CDR3 DNA is TGTGCCAGCAGTGAATGGGGCGGAGCGAGCACAGATACGCAGTATTTT.